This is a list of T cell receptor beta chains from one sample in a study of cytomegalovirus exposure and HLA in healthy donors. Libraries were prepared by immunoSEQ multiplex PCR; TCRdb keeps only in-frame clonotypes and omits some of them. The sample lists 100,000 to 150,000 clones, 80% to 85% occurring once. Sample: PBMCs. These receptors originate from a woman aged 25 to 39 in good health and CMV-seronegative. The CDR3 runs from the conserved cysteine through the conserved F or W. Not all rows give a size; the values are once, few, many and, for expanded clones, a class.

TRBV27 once CASRPTGGGNAIYF
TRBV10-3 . CAISETGGSSYEQYF
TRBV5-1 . CASSSMTGVNTEAFF
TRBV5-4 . CASSSSASSYNEQFF
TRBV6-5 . CASSSPGQGIYEQYF
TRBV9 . CASGGDSSYEQYF
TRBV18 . CASSPGTGHNEQFF
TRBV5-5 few CASRRAALIHEQYF
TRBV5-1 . CASSELRGTGYGYTF
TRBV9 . CASSVGGMNTEAFF
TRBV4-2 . CASSQALGAVGAFEKLFF
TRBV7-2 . CASRGGGSLYEQYF
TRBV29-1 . CSVERAGGPYNEQFF
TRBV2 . CASSGIVDSGRISEQYF
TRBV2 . CASRLAGVLEQYF
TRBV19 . CASREQGYYGYTF
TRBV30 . CAWVGGGTEAFF
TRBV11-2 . CASSLFAPAGRSYNSPLHF
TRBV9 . CASSRGQLYGYTF
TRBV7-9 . CSSSGTGVEQYF
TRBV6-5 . CASSYDALRETQYF
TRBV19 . CASKFAGNTGELFF
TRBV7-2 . CASSLVLGASSPLHF
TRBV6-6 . CASSPLGKDMNIEAFF
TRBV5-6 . CASSRPSSGRIEQYF
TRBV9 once CASSGGPTAGGGNEQFF
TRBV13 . CASKTGLDTEAFF
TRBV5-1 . CASSLESGQGASPLHF
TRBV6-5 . CASSPPGQTYGYTF
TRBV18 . CASSPRDRYSNQPQHF
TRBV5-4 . CASSPLNTEAFF
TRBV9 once CASSAPSGQITGELFF
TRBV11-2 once CASSFPGSGANVLTF
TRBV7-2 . CASSRGGTGVRETQYF
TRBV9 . CASKTQGTAGANVLTF
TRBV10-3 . CAISKTGTRYEQYF
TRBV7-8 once CASSLTGTGRLNEQFF
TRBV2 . CASRTSGRARTGELFF
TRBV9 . CASSDNPGLAGNNEQFF
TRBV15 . CATSRDTTDLFF
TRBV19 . CASSLTSGRGYEQFF
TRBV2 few CASSGMTGWVGGYTF
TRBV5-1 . CASSTDGGQPQHF
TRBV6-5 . CASKLETGGYEQYF
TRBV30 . CAWSVRLRGHSPLHF
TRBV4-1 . CASSQRTQASGLDNEQFF
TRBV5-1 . CASSNPGQNSGNTIYF
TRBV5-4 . CASSFDGLMNTEAFF